These T cell receptor beta chains were read from a single sample in a study of CD8+ T cells in alopecia areata. Clones were read by immunoSEQ multiplex PCR, and TCRdb kept only the in-frame ones, dropping some. The sample includes around 300,000 clones, 60% of them seen just once. Source: CD4+ T cells sorted from blood, taken at approximately week 52, from a patient treated with tofacitinib. The receptors originated from a human donor with alopecia areata. Each CDR3 is given with its conserved first and last residue. The D gene is left open where the match is weak. Rows may omit the clone size; those that give it use once, few, many or a size class.

few TRBJ1-1 TRBD1 TRBV10-2 TGCGCCAGCAGTAGACAGGGGAACACTGAAGCTTTCTTT CASSRQGNTEAFF
NA TRBJ2-3 NA TRBV4-3 TGCGCCAGCAGCCAAGATCATCTAGAGGCAGATACGCAGTATTTT CASSQDHLEADTQYF
once TRBJ2-7 NA TRBV7-2 TGTGCCAGCAGCCCCGATTACTACGAGCAGTACTTC CASSPDYYEQYF
NA TRBJ2-7 TRBD1 TRBV9 TGTGCCAGCAGCGTCCTCGACAGGGGTTACGAGCAGTACTTC CASSVLDRGYEQYF
NA TRBJ2-3 TRBD1 TRBV2 TGTGCCAGCACCGTCGGACAGGGGAGGGGGCCAGATACGCAGTATTTT CASTVGQGRGPDTQYF
NA TRBJ2-5 NA TRBV5-1 TGCGCCAGCAGCTTGAATCAAGAGACCCAGTACTTC CASSLNQETQYF
NA TRBJ1-2 NA TRBV29-1 TGCAGCGTTGGGGCAGGGAGGAACTATGGCTACACCTTC CSVGAGRNYGYTF
NA TRBJ2-2 NA TRBV5-4 TGTGCCAGCAGCCCCCCGGCCGGGACACGAACCGGGGAGCTGTTTTTT CASSPPAGTRTGELFF
few TRBJ1-1 NA TRBV5-6 TGTGCCAGCAGCTTGGACAGGAACACTGAAGCTTTCTTT CASSLDRNTEAFF
few TRBJ1-1 NA TRBV29-1 TGCAGCGCAAATTGGGGGCGCACTGAAGCTTTCTTT CSANWGRTEAFF
NA TRBJ2-5 TRBD2 TRBV9 TGTGCCAGCAGCGTAGGGGCTAGCGGGAAAGAGACCCAGTACTTC CASSVGASGKETQYF
once TRBJ1-5 NA TRBV30 TGTGCCTGGGGACAGTCGAGCAATCAGCCCCAGCATTTT CAWGQSSNQPQHF
NA TRBJ1-2 NA TRBV2 TGTGCCAGCAGCCTACAGGGCGCGACGTATGGCTACACCTTC CASSLQGATYGYTF
NA TRBJ1-5 NA TRBV9 TGTGCCAGCAGCGGAGGATCTAATCAGCCCCAGCATTTT CASSGGSNQPQHF
NA TRBJ2-4 TRBD2 TRBV5-6 TGTGCCAGCAGCCAACTAACTAGCGGGGGGGCCGGGACCAAAAACATTCAGTACTTC CASSQLTSGGAGTKNIQYF
NA TRBJ2-7 NA TRBV5-6 TGTGCCAGCAGCCTGGGTGAGGGGAACTACGAGCAGTACTTC CASSLGEGNYEQYF
few TRBJ2-5 NA TRBV5-4 TGTGCCAGCGGCTTGGGAAGGCAGAGGGAGACCCAGTACTTC CASGLGRQRETQYF
once TRBJ2-5 NA TRBV5-4 TGTGCCAGCAGTTATGAAGAGACCCAGTACTTC CASSYEETQYF
NA TRBJ1-6 TRBD1 TRBV7-2 TGTGCCAGCAGCACGCGACAGGGGGAATCACCCCTCCACTTT CASSTRQGESPLHF
NA TRBJ2-3 NA TRBV27 TGTGCCAGCAGTTTATCTGGCAGGCCTAGCACAGATACGCAGTATTTT CASSLSGRPSTDTQYF
NA TRBJ1-2 NA TRBV11-2 TGTGCCAGCAGCTTAGGCCAAGGCTACGGCTACACCTTC CASSLGQGYGYTF
NA TRBJ2-6 NA TRBV7-2 TGTGCCAGCAGCTTAGTCTCCTCTGGGGCCAACGTCCTGACTTTC CASSLVSSGANVLTF
NA TRBJ1-1 NA TRBV30 TGTGCCTGGGCGGACACGACGGCTTTCTTT CAWADTTAFF
NA TRBJ2-7 NA TRBV4-1 TGCGCCAGCAGCCAAGCAGGGACGGTTCCCTACGAGCAGTACTTC CASSQAGTVPYEQYF
few TRBJ1-2 TRBD1 TRBV29-1 TGCAGCGTAGACACCCGGGACAGGGTTGTCTATGGCTACACCTTC CSVDTRDRVVYGYTF
NA TRBJ1-5 NA TRBV30 TGTGCCTGGAGTGGGTCGGAAAATCAGCCCCAGCATTTT CAWSGSENQPQHF
few TRBJ2-3 NA TRBV5-4 TGTGCCAGCAGCGATCCGACTGGGGGTACGCAGTATTTT CASSDPTGGTQYF
NA TRBJ1-1 TRBD1 TRBV5-4 TGTGCCAGCAGCTTGGACAGGGGTACTGAAGCTTTCTTT CASSLDRGTEAFF
NA TRBJ2-2 TRBD1 TRBV19 TGTGCCAGTAGTATGCCCCAGGGGGCAGGGTCGACCGGGGAGCTGTTTTTT CASSMPQGAGSTGELFF
NA TRBJ1-2 NA TRBV30 TGTGCCTGGACCCTACAGGGAGCTGGCTATGGCTACACCTTC CAWTLQGAGYGYTF
NA TRBJ2-1 TRBD1 TRBV6-6 TGTGCCAGCAGTTACACCCTTCGGGACAGGAGGTTCTTC CASSYTLRDRRFF
NA TRBJ1-2 NA TRBV19 TGTGCCAGTAGTATAGATCAACGGGGAAACTATGGCTACGCCTTC CASSIDQRGNYGYAF
NA TRBJ1-1 TRBD1 TRBV5-1 TGCGCCAGCAGCCAATCGACGGACAGGGACACTGAAGCTTTCTTT CASSQSTDRDTEAFF
NA TRBJ1-2 NA TRBV4-3 TGCGCCAGCAGCCAACAATGGGAGGGTATTTATGGCTACACCTTC CASSQQWEGIYGYTF
few TRBJ2-5 NA TRBV25-1 TGTGCCAGCAGTGAAGGGCGGTCACAAGAGACCCAGTACTTC CASSEGRSQETQYF
NA TRBJ1-1 NA TRBV27 TGTGCCAGCAGTTTTCAGCCGTTGAGTGAAGCTTTCTTT CASSFQPLSEAFF
once TRBJ2-1 NA TRBV23-1 TGCGCCAGCAGTCTACGGGACTGTGAGGAGGTCTTC CASSLRDCEEVF
few TRBJ1-3 NA TRBV6-5 TGTGCCAGCAGTTTGCAGCCCCGAGGGACCATATATTTT CASSLQPRGTIYF
NA TRBJ2-6 NA TRBV7-3 TGTGCCAGCAGTCCAGGGTTGTCTGGGGCCAACGTCCTGACTTTC CASSPGLSGANVLTF
NA TRBJ2-3 TRBD2 TRBV29-1 TGCAGCGTCGGGACTAGCGGGGGAAGCACAGATACGCAGTATTTT CSVGTSGGSTDTQYF
NA TRBJ2-1 NA TRBV2 TGTGCCAGCGAGGTTCTTGAGCAGTTCTTC CASEVLEQFF
NA TRBJ2-1 NA TRBV7-3 TGTGCCAGCAGCTTATTCAGGGACAATGAGCAGTTCTTC CASSLFRDNEQFF
NA TRBJ2-5 NA TRBV30 TGTGCCTGGAGCCTGATCCAAGAGACCCAGTACTTC CAWSLIQETQYF